The sequence of this T cell receptor (beta chain) was determined in a study of blood T cells in healthy people across ages. Primers used in a second PCR of about 6 to 12 cycles were a sample-barcoded 5' primer and a J-beta primer mix. Template switching added a 12-random-nucleotide identifier to every cDNA molecule. MiXCR, run by TCRdb on the 5' RACE reads, gives a single entry per CDR3 protein. The sample shows 790,000 or so distinct CDR3 sequences, around 50% of them seen only once. Per germline, CDR1 DFQATT and CDR2 SNEGSKA (reference sequence). CDR3 length equals 12 residues. Deletions cut 4 bases from V and 0 bases from J, with 6 bases between. A few counts support this clonotype. Antigen: not known. Points from the study as a whole: It was held that diversity estimates obtained from one million T cells represented underestimates. Significant beta diversity loss was already apparent by age approximately 36, declining roughly linearly. Diversity of TCR beta correlated strongly with naive T cell percentage.

Sequenced sample: blood. The gene calls are TRBV20-1 and TRBJ1-2; D not certain. The receptor was isolated from a man aged 40-49 years in good health. The CDR3 reads CSATSSNYGYTF. In DNA form, the CDR3 reads TGCAGTGCTACCAGTTCTAACTATGGCTACACCTTC.